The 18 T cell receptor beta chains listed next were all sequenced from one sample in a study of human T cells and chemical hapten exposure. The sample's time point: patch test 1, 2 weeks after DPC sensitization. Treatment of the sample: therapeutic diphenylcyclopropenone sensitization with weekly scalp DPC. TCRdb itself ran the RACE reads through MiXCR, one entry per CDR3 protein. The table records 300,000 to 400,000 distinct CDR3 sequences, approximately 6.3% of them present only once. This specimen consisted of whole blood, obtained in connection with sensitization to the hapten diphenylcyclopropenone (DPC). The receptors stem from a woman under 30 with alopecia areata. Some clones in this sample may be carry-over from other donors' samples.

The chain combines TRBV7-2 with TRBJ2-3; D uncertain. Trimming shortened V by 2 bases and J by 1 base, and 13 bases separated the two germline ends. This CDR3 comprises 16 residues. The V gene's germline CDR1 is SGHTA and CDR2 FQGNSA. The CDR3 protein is CASSLNSAVRTDTQYF. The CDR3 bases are TGTGCCAGCAGCTTAAACAGCGCCGTTCGCACAGATACGCAGTATTTT.

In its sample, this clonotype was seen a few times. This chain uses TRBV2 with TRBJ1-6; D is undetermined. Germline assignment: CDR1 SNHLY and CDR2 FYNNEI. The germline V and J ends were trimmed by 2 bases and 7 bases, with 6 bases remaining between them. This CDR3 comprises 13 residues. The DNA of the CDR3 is TGTGCCAGCAGTGAACACGGGAATTCACCCCTCCACTTT. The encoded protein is CASSEHGNSPLHF.

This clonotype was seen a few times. CDR3 in DNA: TGTGCCAGCAGCTTAGGGTATCCCGGGGAGCTGTTTTTT. Translating it yields CASSLGYPGELFF. The chain recombines TRBV7-2 with TRBJ2-2, with D unclear. The CDR3 has 13 residues. Per the germline V gene, CDR1 is SGHTA and CDR2 is FQGNSA. V was pared by 1 base and J by 6 bases, with 6 bases between.

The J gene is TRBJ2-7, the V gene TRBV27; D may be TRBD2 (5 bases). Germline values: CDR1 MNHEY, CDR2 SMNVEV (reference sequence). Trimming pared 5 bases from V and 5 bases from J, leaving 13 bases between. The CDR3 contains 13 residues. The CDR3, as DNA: TGTGCCAGCAGTCCCACCGGACTTGACGAGCAGTACTTC. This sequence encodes CASSPTGLDEQYF.

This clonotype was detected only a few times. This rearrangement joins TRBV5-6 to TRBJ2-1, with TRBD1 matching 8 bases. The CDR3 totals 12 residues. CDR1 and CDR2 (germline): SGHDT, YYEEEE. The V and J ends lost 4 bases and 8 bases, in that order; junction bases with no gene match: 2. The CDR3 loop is CASSKDRDEQFF. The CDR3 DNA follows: TGTGCCAGCAGCAAGGACAGGGATGAGCAGTTCTTC. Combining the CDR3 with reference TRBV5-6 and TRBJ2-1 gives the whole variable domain DAGVTQSPTHLIKTRGQQVTLRCSPKSGHDTVSWYQQALGQGPQFIFQYYEEEERQRGNFPDRFSGHQFPNYSSELNVNALLLGDSALYLCASSKDRDEQFFGPGTRLTVL.

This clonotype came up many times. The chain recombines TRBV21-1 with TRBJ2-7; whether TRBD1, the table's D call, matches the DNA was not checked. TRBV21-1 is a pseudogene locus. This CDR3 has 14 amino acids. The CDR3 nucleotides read TGTGCCAGCATGATAGGACAGCCTCCCTACGAGCAGTACTTC. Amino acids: CASMIGQPPYEQYF.

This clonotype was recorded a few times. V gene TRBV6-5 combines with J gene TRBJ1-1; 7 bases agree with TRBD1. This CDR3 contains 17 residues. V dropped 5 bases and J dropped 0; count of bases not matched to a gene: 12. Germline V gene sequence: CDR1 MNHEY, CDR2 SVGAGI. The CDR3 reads CASSPGPTGVLNTEAFF. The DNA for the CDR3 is TGTGCCAGCAGTCCGGGACCAACAGGGGTCCTGAACACTGAAGCTTTCTTT.

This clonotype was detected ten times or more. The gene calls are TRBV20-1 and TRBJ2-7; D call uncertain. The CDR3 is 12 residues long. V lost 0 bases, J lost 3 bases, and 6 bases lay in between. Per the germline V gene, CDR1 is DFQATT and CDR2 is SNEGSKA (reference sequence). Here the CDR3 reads CSAREAVYEQYF. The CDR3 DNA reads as TGCAGTGCTAGAGAGGCAGTCTACGAGCAGTACTTC.

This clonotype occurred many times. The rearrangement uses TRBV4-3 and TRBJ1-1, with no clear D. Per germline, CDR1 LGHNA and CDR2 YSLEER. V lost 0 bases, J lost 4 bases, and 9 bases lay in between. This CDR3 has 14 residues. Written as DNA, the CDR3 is TGCGCCAGCAGCCAAGATAATGTTGGCACTGAAGCTTTCTTT. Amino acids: CASSQDNVGTEAFF.

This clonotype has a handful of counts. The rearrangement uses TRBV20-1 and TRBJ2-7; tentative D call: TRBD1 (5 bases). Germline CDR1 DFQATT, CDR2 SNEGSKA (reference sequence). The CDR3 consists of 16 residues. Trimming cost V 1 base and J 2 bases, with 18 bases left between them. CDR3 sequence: CSARAGPGRGPYEQYF. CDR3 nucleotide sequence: TGCAGTGCTAGAGCCGGTCCGGGTAGGGGCCCCTACGAGCAGTACTTC.

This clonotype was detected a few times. The CDR3 DNA follows: TGTGCCACCAGTGATTCGAGGGTTTGGTACAATGAGCAGTTCTTC. Residues: CATSDSRVWYNEQFF. The chain is built from TRBV24-1 and TRBJ2-1, with TRBD2 as a possible D gene (5 bases). Germline V gives CDR1 KGHDR, CDR2 SFDVKD. The ends were cut back, 2 bases at V and 4 bases at J, with 11 bases in the middle. The CDR3 is made up of 15 amino acids.

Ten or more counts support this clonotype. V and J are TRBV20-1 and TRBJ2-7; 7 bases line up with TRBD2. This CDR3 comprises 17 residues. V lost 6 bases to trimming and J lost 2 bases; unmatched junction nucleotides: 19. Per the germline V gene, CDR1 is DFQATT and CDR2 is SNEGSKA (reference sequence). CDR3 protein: CSAPREGGAGLAYEQYF. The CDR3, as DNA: TGCAGTGCGCCGCGAGAAGGCGGAGCGGGGCTTGCCTACGAGCAGTACTTC.

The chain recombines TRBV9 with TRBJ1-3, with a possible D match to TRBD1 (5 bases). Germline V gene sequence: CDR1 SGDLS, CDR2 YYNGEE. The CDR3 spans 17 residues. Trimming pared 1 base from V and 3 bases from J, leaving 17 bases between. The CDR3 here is CASSVTPGARDGNTIYF. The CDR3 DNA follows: TGTGCCAGCAGCGTAACGCCCGGGGCCAGGGATGGAAACACCATATATTTT.

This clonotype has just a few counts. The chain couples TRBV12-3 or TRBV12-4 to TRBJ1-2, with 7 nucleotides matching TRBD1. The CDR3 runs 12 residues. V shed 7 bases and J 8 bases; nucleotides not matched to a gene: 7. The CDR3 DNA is TGTGCCAGCAACGAGCACAGGGGAGGCTACACCTTC. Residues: CASNEHRGGYTF.

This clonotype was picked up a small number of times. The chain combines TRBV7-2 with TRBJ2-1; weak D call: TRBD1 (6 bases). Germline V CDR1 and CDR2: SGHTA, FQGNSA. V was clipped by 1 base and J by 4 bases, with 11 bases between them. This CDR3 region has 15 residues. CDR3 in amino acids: CASSLEGGEYNEQFF. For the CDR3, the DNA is TGTGCCAGCAGCTTAGAAGGGGGAGAGTACAATGAGCAGTTCTTC.

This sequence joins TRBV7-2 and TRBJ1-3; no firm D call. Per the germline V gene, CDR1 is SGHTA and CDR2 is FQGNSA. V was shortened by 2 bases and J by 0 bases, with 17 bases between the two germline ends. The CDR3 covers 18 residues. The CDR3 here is CASSLRAGGPLSGNTIYF. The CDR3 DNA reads TGTGCCAGCAGCTTAAGGGCCGGAGGGCCGCTCTCTGGAAACACCATATATTTT.

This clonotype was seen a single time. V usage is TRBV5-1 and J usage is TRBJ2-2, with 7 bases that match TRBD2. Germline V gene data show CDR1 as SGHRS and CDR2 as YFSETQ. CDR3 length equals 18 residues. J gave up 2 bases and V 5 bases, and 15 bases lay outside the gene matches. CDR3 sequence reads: CASSSPNPSGLNTGELFF. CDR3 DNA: TGCGCCAGCAGTTCACCCAATCCTAGCGGCCTTAACACCGGGGAGCTGTTTTTT.

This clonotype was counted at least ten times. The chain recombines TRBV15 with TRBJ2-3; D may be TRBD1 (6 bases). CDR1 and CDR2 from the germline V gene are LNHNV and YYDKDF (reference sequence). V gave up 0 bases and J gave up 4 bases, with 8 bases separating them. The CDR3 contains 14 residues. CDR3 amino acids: CATSREGGADTQYF. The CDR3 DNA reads TGTGCCACCAGCAGAGAAGGGGGTGCAGATACGCAGTATTTT.